One and the same sample provided the 15 T cell receptor beta chains below, sequenced in a study of OX40 agonist ivuxolimab in advanced cancers. Here immunoSEQ multiplex PCR was the method, and the copy in TCRdb shows in-frame clones only, minus some. The sample lists about 32,000 clones; approximately 88% were seen once. Sequenced material: CD4+ or CD8+ T cells sorted from blood, taken in a trial of the OX40 agonist ivuxolimab. These receptors were collected from an adult with an advanced solid tumor such as melanoma, head and neck, liver or kidney cancer.

This sequence joins TRBV13 and TRBJ2-2, with TRBD2 matching over 9 bases. The length of the CDR3 is 20 residues. Trimming removed 7 bases from V and 2 bases from J; junction bases left unmatched: 20. Per the germline V gene, CDR1 is PRHDT and CDR2 is FYEKMQ (reference sequence). The CDR3 reads CASTPGRLGSGGLNTGELFF. CDR3 bases: TGTGCCAGCACCCCTGGGAGATTGGGTAGCGGGGGACTAAACACCGGGGAGCTGTTTTTT.

This rearrangement joins TRBV6-5 to TRBJ2-2; D may be TRBD1 (7 bases). CDR3 length equals 15 residues. Trimming removed 9 bases from V and 4 bases from J, with 18 bases in between. The germline gives CDR1 MNHEY, CDR2 SVGAGI. The CDR3 DNA reads TGTGCCAGTTGTCCCGGGCAGGGGGGCACCGGGGAGCTGTTTTTT. This translates into CASCPGQGGTGELFF.

This chain connects TRBV4-1 to TRBJ2-7; 10 nucleotides align to TRBD1. The germline V gene has CDR1 MGHRA and CDR2 YSYEKL. V lost 2 bases to trimming and J lost 3 bases; unmatched junction nucleotides: 7. The CDR3 sequence is 16 residues long. The chain's CDR3 is CASSQIPGQGYYEQYF. The CDR3 coding sequence is TGCGCCAGCAGCCAAATTCCGGGACAGGGGTACTACGAGCAGTACTTC.

The rearrangement joins TRBV7-6 to TRBJ2-1; D is unresolved. CDR1 is SGHVS and CDR2 is FNYEAQ in the germline V gene. Trimming shortened V by 5 bases and J by 0 bases, and 11 bases separated the two germline ends. The CDR3 runs 15 residues. In DNA form, the CDR3 reads TGTGCCAGCAGCCCCGGACGGGTCTCCTACAATGAGCAGTTCTTC. As protein: CASSPGRVSYNEQFF.

The chain uses TRBV29-1 and TRBJ2-7; 7 bases line up with TRBD2. The germline V gene has CDR1 SQVTM and CDR2 ANQGSEA. The ends lost 4 bases at V and 7 bases at J; junction bases unmatched: 10. The CDR3 is 13 amino acids. CDR3 sequence: CSVGLADPTEQYF. The CDR3 region has the DNA TGCAGCGTTGGGCTAGCGGACCCTACTGAGCAGTACTTC.

This clone was seen just once. This sequence joins TRBV21-1 and TRBJ1-6. TRBV21-1 is termed a pseudogene. The CDR3 is 21 residues long. CDR3 protein: CASRKAGRMVPGSSYNSPLHF. The CDR3 nucleotides are TGTGCCAGCAGAAAAGCAGGTCGGATGGTCCCGGGGAGCTCCTATAATTCACCCCTCCACTTT.

This clone has just a few counts. The chain has TRBV5-6 and TRBJ1-5, with D unclear. This CDR3 is built from 15 residues. Trimming left V 0 bases short and J 3 bases short, with 10 bases between. CDR1 and CDR2 from the germline V gene are SGHDT and YYEEEE. This CDR3 reads CASSLGHGNNQPQHF. DNA of the CDR3: TGTGCCAGCAGCTTGGGTCACGGTAACAATCAGCCCCAGCATTTT.

The rearrangement links TRBV30 to TRBJ1-2; TRBD1 is a possible D gene (5 bases). The CDR3 is 12 amino acids. Germline V CDR1 and CDR2: GTSNPN, SVGIG (reference sequence). Deletions cut 5 bases from V and 3 bases from J, with 10 bases between. The DNA of the CDR3 is TGTGCCTGGGTAGACAGCTACTATGGCTACACCTTC. Translating gives CAWVDSYYGYTF.

This sequence joins TRBV14 and TRBJ1-1, with D uncertain. The CDR3 runs to 13 residues. CDR1 is SGHDN, CDR2 FVKESK, per germline. The ends were cut back, 2 bases at V and 4 bases at J, with 8 bases in the middle. The CDR3 protein is CASSQMGSTEAFF. DNA of the CDR3: TGTGCCAGCAGCCAAATGGGGTCCACTGAAGCTTTCTTT.

This clone occurred once. V is TRBV6-5 and J is TRBJ2-5, with TRBD1 identical over 8 bases. CDR1 is MNHEY and CDR2 is SVGAGI in the germline V gene. The CDR3 is 15 amino acids. V trimming: 4 bases; J trimming: 4 bases; junction bases outside the gene matches: 8. CDR3 coding DNA: TGTGCCAGCAGTTGGGTGACAGGGGTGCGAGAGACCCAGTACTTC. Translation gives CASSWVTGVRETQYF.

The rearrangement links TRBV6-1 to TRBJ2-5, with D perhaps TRBD1 or TRBD2 (5 bases each). The germline CDR1 and CDR2 sequences are MNHNS and SASEGT. Trimming removed 0 bases at V and 5 bases at J, with 10 bases between. The CDR3 extends over 14 amino acids. CDR3 sequence (DNA): TGTGCCAGCAGTGAAGCTGGGGGTGAGGAGACCCAGTACTTC. Amino acids: CASSEAGGEETQYF.

The chain couples TRBV5-6 to TRBJ2-5; 14 nucleotides line up with TRBD2. V lost 4 bases to trimming and J lost 4 bases; unmatched junction nucleotides: 3. Germline CDR1 reads SGHDT; CDR2 reads YYEEEE. The CDR3 runs to 15 residues. CDR3 sequence: CASSPGLAGVETQYF. The DNA of the CDR3 is TGTGCCAGCAGCCCGGGACTAGCGGGGGTAGAGACCCAGTACTTC.

This rearrangement joins TRBV11-3 to TRBJ2-5; D perhaps matches TRBD1 (6 bases). V was trimmed by 5 bases and J by 2 bases, leaving 12 bases between them. Per the germline V gene, CDR1 is SGHNT and CDR2 is YENEEA. This CDR3 region has 14 residues. CDR3 amino acids: CASSTRTDQETQYF. The DNA for the CDR3 is TGTGCCAGCAGCACTAGGACAGATCAAGAGACCCAGTACTTC.

The CDR3 DNA reads as TGCGCCAGCAGCCAAGGGGTCGGAACCTACGAGCAGTACTTC. Amino acid sequence: CASSQGVGTYEQYF. This chain connects TRBV4-3 to TRBJ2-7, with unresolved D. The CDR3 runs 14 residues. The V and J ends lost 1 base and 2 bases respectively, with 9 bases between them. Germline CDR1 and CDR2: LGHNA and YSLEER.

The chain recombines TRBV4-2 with TRBJ2-7; D not resolved. The CDR3 length is 11 residues. The ends were cut back, 1 base at V and 10 bases at J, with 8 bases in the middle. CDR1 is LGHNA and CDR2 is YNFKEQ in the germline V gene. The CDR3 bases are TGTGCCAGCAGCCAAGGGGATGCCCAGTACTTC. It specifies CASSQGDAQYF.